The present T cell receptor (beta chain) was sequenced within a study of cytomegalovirus exposure and HLA in healthy donors. Study results and caveats: Another analysis was done later, and it associated 15,000 or so TCR beta sequences with HLA alleles at 0.05 false discovery rate.

The PCR made use of 60 Vbeta and 13 Jbeta primers. Original methodology: Tens of millions of unique TCR beta chains, about 11 million of them shared, were counted by a later analysis. Profiled with immunoSEQ multiplex PCR; TCRdb holds only in-frame clones, not every one. The V and J calls and clone size were taken over from that table, and D and trimming were inferred from the DNA. Of about 160,000 clones listed, around 80% are singletons. About this clone: The target antigen is unknown.

CDR1 and CDR2 (germline): PRHDT, FYEKMQ (reference sequence). The CDR3 sequence is 15 residues long. The V gene lost 5 bases and the J gene lost 2 bases, with 15 bases spanning the gap. Sequencing was performed on PBMCs. The receptor was derived from a man aged 25-45 years in good health and CMV-seronegative. V and J are TRBV13 and TRBJ1-1; tentative D call: TRBD1 (5 bases). CDR3 DNA sequence: TGTGCCAGCAGCCCGAGTAGACAGTTTAACACTGAAGCTTTCTTT. Encoded protein: CASSPSRQFNTEAFF. The entire variable domain, with the rest obtained from reference TRBV13 and TRBJ1-1, is as follows: AAGVIQSPRHLIKEKRETATLKCYPIPRHDTVYWYQQGPGQDPQFLISFYEKMQSDKGSIPDRFSAQQFSDYHSELNMSSLELGDSALYFCASSPSRQFNTEAFFGQGTRLTVV.